This T cell receptor beta chain derives from a study of cytomegalovirus exposure and HLA in healthy donors. Study-level findings and limits: TCR beta V segments were, for the most part, productive about 87% or about 30% of the time in an earlier analysis. Researchers catalogued approximately 170 TCR beta chains as cytomegalovirus-associated. In vitro data verified a few CMV-associated chains as specific for CMV antigens.

This clone was detected a few times. The antigen remains unidentified. CDR1 and CDR2 from the germline V gene are SEHNR and FQNEAQ (reference sequence). V was pared by 5 bases and J by 4 bases, with 14 bases between. The CDR3 totals 15 residues. Primers for the PCR totalled 60 Vbeta and 13 Jbeta. Clones were sequenced by immunoSEQ multiplex PCR, and TCRdb holds only the in-frame ones, with some missing. In the table there are fewer than 95,000 clones, approximately 68% of which are singletons. The clonotype comes from a woman aged 45-65 years in good health and CMV-seropositive. The sequenced sample consisted of PBMCs. V gene TRBV7-9 combines with J gene TRBJ1-4; TRBD1 might be the D (5 bases). CDR3 in amino acids: CASSGGWGINEKLFF. The CDR3 coding sequence is TGTGCCAGCAGCGGAGGGTGGGGGATTAATGAAAAACTGTTTTTT.